The 16 T cell receptor beta chains below come from one sample, sequenced in a study of cytomegalovirus exposure and HLA in healthy donors. The study ran its PCR with 60 Vbeta and 13 Jbeta primers. The protocol was immunoSEQ multiplex PCR, while the TCRdb copy is restricted to in-frame clones and leaves out a portion. The sample yields more than 150,000 clones, 70% to 85% seen once. The sample taken for sequencing was PBMCs. These receptors all come from a woman in her forties or fifties in good health and CMV-seropositive.

The J gene is TRBJ2-1, the V gene TRBV4-1; 9 nucleotides line up with TRBD2. CDR1 MGHRA and CDR2 YSYEKL come from the germline V gene. CDR3 length equals 15 residues. J gave up 7 bases and V 2 bases, and 6 bases lay outside the gene matches. The CDR3 DNA reads as TGCGCCAGCAGCCAACAGCGCGGGGGGGCTAATGAGCAGTTCTTC. Its protein is CASSQQRGGANEQFF.

The CDR3 DNA reads TGTGCCAGCAGTTCCACTGCCATTAACTCTGGGGCCAACGTCCTGACTTTC. Translated, it gives CASSSTAINSGANVLTF. V and J are TRBV7-2 and TRBJ2-6; D is undetermined. V was shortened by 6 bases and J by 0 bases, with 15 bases between the two germline ends. The CDR3 has 17 amino acids. Per the germline V gene, CDR1 is SGHTA and CDR2 is FQGNSA.

The gene calls are TRBV19 and TRBJ1-5, with unresolved D. Germline V gene data show CDR1 as LNHDA and CDR2 as SQIVND (reference sequence). The ends were cut back, 5 bases at V and 6 bases at J, with 8 bases in the middle. CDR3 length: 12 residues. In nucleotides, the CDR3 is TGTGCCAGTAGTCCTATCTCTCAGCCCCAGCATTTT. Amino acids: CASSPISQPQHF.

This clone occurred a few times. The genes are TRBV9 and TRBJ2-5; 12 bases map to TRBD1. The V and J ends lost 7 bases and 0 bases, in that order; junction bases with no gene match: 1. Germline-derived CDR1 and CDR2 are SGDLS and YYNGEE. The CDR3 spans 14 residues. The CDR3 spells CASGTGGNQETQYF. The CDR3 DNA sequence: TGTGCCAGCGGGACAGGGGGCAACCAAGAGACCCAGTACTTC.

The rearrangement uses TRBV7-2 and TRBJ1-1; D gene unclear. The CDR3 runs 12 residues. The germline V gene encodes CDR1 SGHTA and CDR2 FQGNSA. The V and J ends lost 2 bases and 7 bases respectively, with 8 bases between them. CDR3 protein: CASSLQRVEAFF. The CDR3 DNA follows: TGTGCCAGCAGCTTACAGAGGGTTGAAGCTTTCTTT.

The chain uses TRBV7-9 and TRBJ1-3; 8 bases match TRBD1. The CDR3 has 15 amino acids. CDR1 and CDR2 from the germline V gene are SEHNR and FQNEAQ (reference sequence). V dropped 6 bases and J dropped 3; count of bases not matched to a gene: 7. This CDR3 reads CASSSSGGGGNTIYF. CDR3 nucleotide sequence: TGTGCCAGCAGTTCTTCAGGGGGCGGTGGAAACACCATATATTTT.

V and J are TRBV19 and TRBJ1-1; 9 nucleotides agree with TRBD1. V shed 7 bases and J 6 bases; nucleotides not matched to a gene: 9. There are 14 residues in the CDR3. Germline-derived CDR1 and CDR2 are LNHDA and SQIVND (reference sequence). The CDR3 reads CASTRDRAFAEAFF. For the CDR3, the DNA is TGTGCCAGTACTAGGGACAGGGCTTTTGCTGAAGCTTTCTTT.

The chain couples TRBV18 to TRBJ1-5, with D perhaps matching TRBD1 (6 bases). The CDR3 extends over 14 amino acids. Trimming removed 5 bases from V and 5 bases from J, with 13 bases in between. Germline lookup yields CDR1 KGHSH and CDR2 LQKENI. The CDR3 protein is CASSTQRTDQPQHF. For the CDR3, the DNA is TGTGCCAGCTCAACACAAAGGACAGATCAGCCCCAGCATTTT.

This chain joins TRBV18 and TRBJ2-1, with D tentatively TRBD2 (6 bases). V was clipped by 5 bases and J by 2 bases, with 7 bases between them. The CDR3 is 13 residues long. The germline CDR1 and CDR2 sequences are KGHSH and LQKENI. CDR3 amino acids: CASSRLAYNEQFF. The DNA for the CDR3 is TGTGCCAGCTCAAGACTAGCCTACAATGAGCAGTTCTTC.

The chain links TRBV7-9 to TRBJ2-1, with D possibly matching TRBD2 (5 bases). Looked up from germline, CDR1 is SEHNR and CDR2 is FQNEAQ (reference sequence). The V and J ends lost 1 base and 6 bases respectively, with 10 bases between them. The length of the CDR3 is 14 residues. The CDR3 region has the DNA TGTGCCAGCAGCTTAGAGCGGCAGTCCAATGAGCAGTTCTTC. Translating it yields CASSLERQSNEQFF.

This sequence joins TRBV6-1 and TRBJ1-3; tentatively, D is TRBD1 (6 bases). The CDR3 consists of 10 residues. Germline lookup yields CDR1 MNHNS and CDR2 SASEGT. The V end was cut by 8 bases, the J end by 10 bases, with 9 bases between. DNA for the CDR3: TGTGCCAGCGCAGGGGAAACCATATATTTT. It encodes CASAGETIYF.

This clone was seen a few times. The J gene is TRBJ1-2, the V gene TRBV9; 7 bases fit TRBD1. The CDR3 covers 17 residues. In germline, CDR1 is SGDLS, CDR2 YYNGEE. Trimming took 0 bases from V and 5 from J; bases not matched to a gene: 13. The DNA of the CDR3 is TGTGCCAGCAGCGTAGGAGGTTGGGACAGTCCTCATTATGGCTACACCTTC. It translates to CASSVGGWDSPHYGYTF.

The V and J genes are TRBV27 and TRBJ2-3, with D possibly being TRBD2 (6 bases). The CDR3 is 13 residues long. The germline V gene encodes CDR1 MNHEY and CDR2 SMNVEV (reference sequence). V was pared by 1 base and J by 9 bases, with 11 bases between. As DNA, the CDR3 is TGTGCCAGCAGTTTATTGGCTAGCGCGACGCAGTATTTT. The encoded protein is CASSLLASATQYF.

The genes are TRBV10-3 and TRBJ2-3; the D is unclear. Per germline, CDR1 ENHRY and CDR2 SYGVKD. V was pared by 4 bases and J by 2 bases, with 7 bases between. The CDR3 has 13 amino acids. CDR3 in DNA: TGTGCCATCAGTGTCAGGCCCACAGATACGCAGTATTTT. Translation gives CAISVRPTDTQYF.

The J gene is TRBJ2-7, the V gene TRBV12-5, with 7 bases aligning to TRBD2. The CDR3 runs 13 residues. CDR1 is LGHNT, CDR2 FRNRAP, per germline. Germline trimming cut 0 bases from V and 6 bases from J; bases unmatched to any gene: 2. The CDR3 reads CASGLVGGGEQYF. In DNA, the CDR3 is TGTGCTAGTGGTTTGGTGGGCGGGGGCGAGCAGTACTTC. The full variable domain, with the rest looked up from reference TRBV12-5 and TRBJ2-7, is DARVTQTPRHKVTEMGQEVTMRCQPILGHNTVFWYRQTMMQGLELLAYFRNRAPLDDSGMPKDRFSAEMPDATLATLKIQPSEPRDSAVYFCASGLVGGGEQYFGPGTRLTVT.

This chain connects TRBV10-3 to TRBJ2-2, with a possible D match to TRBD1 (5 bases). CDR1 and CDR2 from the germline V gene are ENHRY and SYGVKD. V was trimmed by 6 bases and J by 0 bases, leaving 11 bases between them. The CDR3 extends over 15 amino acids. Written as DNA, the CDR3 is TGTGCCATCAGGGAAACAGGTCCGAACACCGGGGAGCTGTTTTTT. This translates into CAIRETGPNTGELFF.